This T cell receptor (beta chain) was captured in a study of cytomegalovirus exposure and HLA in healthy donors. The PCR was carried out with 60 Vbeta primers and 13 Jbeta primers. Clones were read by immunoSEQ multiplex PCR, and TCRdb kept only the in-frame ones, dropping some. The data contain over 100,000 clones, roughly 67% of them singletons. The CDR3 is made up of 14 amino acids. Trimming left V 4 bases short and J 10 bases short, with 14 bases between. Germline loops: CDR1 MNHNS, CDR2 SASEGT. Material for sequencing was PBMCs. The sequence derives from a man aged 40-49 years in good health and CMV-seronegative. The chain joins TRBV6-1 to TRBJ1-6; D is undetermined. CDR3 nucleotides: TGTGCCAGCAGTGCCGAGGGTGGAAGGTCACCCCTCCACTTT. It encodes CASSAEGGRSPLHF.